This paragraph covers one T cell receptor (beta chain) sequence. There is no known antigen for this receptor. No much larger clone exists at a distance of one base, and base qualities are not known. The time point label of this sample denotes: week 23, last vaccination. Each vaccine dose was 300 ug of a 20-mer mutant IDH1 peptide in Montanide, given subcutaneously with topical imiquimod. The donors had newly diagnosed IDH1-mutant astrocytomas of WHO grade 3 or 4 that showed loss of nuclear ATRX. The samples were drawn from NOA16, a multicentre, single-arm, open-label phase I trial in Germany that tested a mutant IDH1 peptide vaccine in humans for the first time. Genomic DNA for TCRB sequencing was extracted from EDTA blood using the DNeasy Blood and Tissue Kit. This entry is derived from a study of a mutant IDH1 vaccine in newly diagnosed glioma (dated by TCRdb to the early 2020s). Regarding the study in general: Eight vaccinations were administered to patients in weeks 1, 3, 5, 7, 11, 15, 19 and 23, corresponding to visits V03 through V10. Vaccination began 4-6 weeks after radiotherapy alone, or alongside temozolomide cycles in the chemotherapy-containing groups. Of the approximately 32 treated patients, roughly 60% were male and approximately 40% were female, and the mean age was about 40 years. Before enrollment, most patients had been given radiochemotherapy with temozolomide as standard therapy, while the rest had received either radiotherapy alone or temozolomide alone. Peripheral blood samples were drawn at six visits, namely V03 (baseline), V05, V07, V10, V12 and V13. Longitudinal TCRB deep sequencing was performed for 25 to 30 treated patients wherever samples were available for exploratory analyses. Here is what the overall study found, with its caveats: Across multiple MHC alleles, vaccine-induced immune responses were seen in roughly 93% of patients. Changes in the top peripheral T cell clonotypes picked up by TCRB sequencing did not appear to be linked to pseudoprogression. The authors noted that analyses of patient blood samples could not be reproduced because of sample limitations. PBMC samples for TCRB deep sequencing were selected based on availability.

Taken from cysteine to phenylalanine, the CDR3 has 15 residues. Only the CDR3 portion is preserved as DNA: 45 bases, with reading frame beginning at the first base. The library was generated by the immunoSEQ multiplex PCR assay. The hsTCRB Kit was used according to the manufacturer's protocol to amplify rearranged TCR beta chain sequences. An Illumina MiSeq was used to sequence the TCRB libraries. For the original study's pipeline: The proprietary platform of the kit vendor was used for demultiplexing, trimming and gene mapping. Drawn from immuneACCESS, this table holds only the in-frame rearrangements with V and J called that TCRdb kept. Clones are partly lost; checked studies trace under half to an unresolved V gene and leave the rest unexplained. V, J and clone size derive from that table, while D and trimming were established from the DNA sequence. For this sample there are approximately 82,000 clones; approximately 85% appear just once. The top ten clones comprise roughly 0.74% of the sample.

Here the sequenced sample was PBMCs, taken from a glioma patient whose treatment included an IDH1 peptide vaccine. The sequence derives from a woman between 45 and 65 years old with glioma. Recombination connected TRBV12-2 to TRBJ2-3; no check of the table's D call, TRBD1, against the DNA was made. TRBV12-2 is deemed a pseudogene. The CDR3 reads CASRSRVTCTDTQYF. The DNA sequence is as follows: TGTGCAAGTCGCTCCAGGGTGACCTGCACAGATACGCAGTATTTT.